These T cell receptor beta chains were read from a single sample in a study of early stage breast cancer tumors. Using immunoSEQ multiplex PCR, the repertoire was profiled, and TCRdb retains in-frame clones only, with some absent. The sample has 23,000 or so clones, about two thirds seen once; the top ten hold about a tenth. The source material was breast tumor tissue. These TCRs come from a person between 60 and 70 years old with breast cancer. The CDR3 runs from the conserved cysteine through the conserved F or W. The D gene is left open where the match is weak. Not every row has a clone size; where given, it reads once, few, many or a size class.

CDR3aa: CASSFEGTDTQYF
CDR3nt: TGTGCCAGCAGCTTTGAGGGCACAGATACGCAGTATTTT
d_gene: -
abundance: once
v_gene: TRBV7-9
j_gene: TRBJ2-3

CDR3aa: CASSPTGAADYGYTF
CDR3nt: TGTGCCAGCTCACCTACAGGGGCGGCGGACTATGGCTACACCTTC
d_gene: TRBD1
abundance: -
v_gene: TRBV18
j_gene: TRBJ1-2

CDR3aa: CASSVSSREPTGELFF
CDR3nt: TGTGCCAGCAGCGTTTCGAGTCGGGAGCCCACCGGGGAGCTGTTTTTT
d_gene: -
abundance: -
v_gene: TRBV9
j_gene: TRBJ2-2

CDR3aa: CASSDPSGRGTGELFF
CDR3nt: TGTGCCAGCAGTGATCCTAGCGGGAGGGGAACCGGGGAGCTGTTTTTT
d_gene: TRBD2
abundance: once
v_gene: TRBV25-1
j_gene: TRBJ2-2

CDR3aa: CASSLAGEGIGQPQHF
CDR3nt: TGTGCCAGCAGCTTAGCGGGGGAGGGGATTGGTCAGCCCCAGCATTTT
d_gene: -
abundance: -
v_gene: TRBV7-9
j_gene: TRBJ1-5

CDR3aa: CASSLGALLAGDEQYF
CDR3nt: TGTGCCAGCAGCTTGGGGGCCTTACTAGCGGGAGACGAGCAGTACTTC
d_gene: TRBD2
abundance: -
v_gene: TRBV5-6
j_gene: TRBJ2-7

CDR3aa: CASRGQVVTGELFF
CDR3nt: TGCGCCAGCAGAGGACAGGTGGTAACCGGGGAGCTGTTTTTT
d_gene: TRBD1
abundance: -
v_gene: TRBV5-1
j_gene: TRBJ2-2

CDR3aa: CASNARASPSGRWTDTQYF
CDR3nt: TGTGCCAGCAACGCAAGGGCTTCCCCTAGCGGGAGGTGGACAGATACGCAGTATTTT
d_gene: TRBD2
abundance: -
v_gene: TRBV27
j_gene: TRBJ2-3

CDR3aa: CASSPPGLAPAEQYF
CDR3nt: TGTGCCAGCAGCCCACCGGGACTAGCGCCGGCCGAGCAGTACTTC
d_gene: TRBD2
abundance: -
v_gene: TRBV7-9
j_gene: TRBJ2-7

CDR3aa: CASSTGRELGGYTF
CDR3nt: TGTGCCAGCAGCACCGGCAGGGAATTGGGTGGCTACACCTTC
d_gene: -
abundance: -
v_gene: TRBV7-2
j_gene: TRBJ1-2

CDR3aa: CASSSNPPGLAGEGTQYF
CDR3nt: TGTGCCAGCAGCTCAAACCCGCCGGGACTAGCGGGAGAGGGGACCCAGTACTTC
d_gene: TRBD2
abundance: -
v_gene: TRBV11-2
j_gene: TRBJ2-5

CDR3aa: CAWSVWGVRDTEAFF
CDR3nt: TGTGCCTGGAGTGTATGGGGGGTACGGGACACTGAAGCTTTCTTT
d_gene: -
abundance: few
v_gene: TRBV30
j_gene: TRBJ1-1

CDR3aa: CASRAGLSNTEAFF
CDR3nt: TGTGCCAGCAGGGCGGGACTCTCGAACACTGAAGCTTTCTTT
d_gene: -
abundance: -
v_gene: TRBV7-2
j_gene: TRBJ1-1

CDR3aa: CASSPTGGKNIQYF
CDR3nt: TGTGCCAGCAGCCCCACAGGGGGCAAAAACATTCAGTACTTC
d_gene: TRBD1
abundance: few
v_gene: TRBV11-3
j_gene: TRBJ2-4

CDR3aa: CASSLVPARPDTQYF
CDR3nt: TGTGCCAGCAGCTTAGTACCAGCGCGGCCAGATACGCAGTATTTT
d_gene: -
abundance: once
v_gene: TRBV7-6
j_gene: TRBJ2-3

CDR3aa: CATSLAGATTEAFF
CDR3nt: TGTGCCACCTCGTTAGCAGGGGCTACCACTGAAGCTTTCTTT
d_gene: -
abundance: -
v_gene: TRBV19
j_gene: TRBJ1-1

CDR3aa: CASSLGLVKNIQYF
CDR3nt: TGTGCCAGCAGCTTGGGGCTCGTCAAAAACATTCAGTACTTC
d_gene: -
abundance: few
v_gene: TRBV5-4
j_gene: TRBJ2-4

CDR3aa: CASRRTQSDTQYF
CDR3nt: TGCGCCAGCCGGAGAACCCAATCAGATACGCAGTATTTT
d_gene: -
abundance: -
v_gene: TRBV5-1
j_gene: TRBJ2-3

CDR3aa: CASSPGDRVEKLFF
CDR3nt: TGTGCCAGCAGCCCAGGGGACAGGGTTGAAAAACTGTTTTTT
d_gene: TRBD1
abundance: -
v_gene: TRBV5-5
j_gene: TRBJ1-4

CDR3aa: CASSPRYRANVLTF
CDR3nt: TGTGCCAGCAGCCCACGTTACAGGGCCAACGTCCTGACTTTC
d_gene: -
abundance: -
v_gene: TRBV9
j_gene: TRBJ2-6

CDR3aa: CASSPGHIYEQYF
CDR3nt: TGTGCCAGCTCACCGGGACACATCTACGAGCAGTACTTC
d_gene: -
abundance: once
v_gene: TRBV18
j_gene: TRBJ2-7

CDR3aa: CASSTGTGNTIYF
CDR3nt: TGTGCCAGCAGCACCGGGACAGGGAACACCATATATTTT
d_gene: TRBD1
abundance: -
v_gene: TRBV11-3
j_gene: TRBJ1-3

CDR3aa: CASSLAGTGGPEQYF
CDR3nt: TGTGCCAGCAGCTTGGCAGGGACAGGGGGCCCCGAGCAGTACTTC
d_gene: TRBD1
abundance: few
v_gene: TRBV5-5
j_gene: TRBJ2-7

CDR3aa: CASSLVGGREGEQFF
CDR3nt: TGTGCCAGCAGCTTAGTAGGCGGGAGAGAGGGTGAGCAGTTCTTC
d_gene: TRBD2
abundance: -
v_gene: TRBV11-3
j_gene: TRBJ2-1

CDR3aa: CAWRKRSGTGAYEQYF
CDR3nt: TGTGCCTGGAGGAAACGCTCCGGGACAGGCGCCTACGAGCAGTACTTC
d_gene: TRBD1
abundance: -
v_gene: TRBV30
j_gene: TRBJ2-7

CDR3aa: CASRAGGEAEAFF
CDR3nt: TGCGCCAGCAGGGCAGGGGGCGAGGCTGAAGCTTTCTTT
d_gene: TRBD1
abundance: -
v_gene: TRBV5-1
j_gene: TRBJ1-1

CDR3aa: CASSLWTSGASPYEQYF
CDR3nt: TGTGCCAGCAGCCTTTGGACTAGCGGGGCGAGTCCCTACGAGCAGTACTTC
d_gene: TRBD2
abundance: -
v_gene: TRBV14
j_gene: TRBJ2-7

CDR3aa: CASGGTSGSGYEQYF
CDR3nt: TGTGCCAGCGGGGGGACTAGCGGGAGCGGGTACGAGCAGTACTTC
d_gene: TRBD2
abundance: few
v_gene: TRBV28
j_gene: TRBJ2-7

CDR3aa: CAWSGTVYGYTF
CDR3nt: TGTGCCTGGAGTGGGACTGTCTATGGCTACACCTTC
d_gene: -
abundance: -
v_gene: TRBV30
j_gene: TRBJ1-2

CDR3aa: CASSPGTSGSRGTQYF
CDR3nt: TGTGCCAGCAGCCCGGGGACTAGCGGGAGCCGGGGGACCCAGTACTTC
d_gene: TRBD2
abundance: many
v_gene: TRBV7-2
j_gene: TRBJ2-5

CDR3aa: CSVTSGGYEQYF
CDR3nt: TGCAGCGTCACTAGCGGGGGATACGAGCAGTACTTC
d_gene: TRBD2
abundance: -
v_gene: TRBV29-1
j_gene: TRBJ2-7

CDR3aa: CASSRNRGFGADTQYF
CDR3nt: TGTGCTAGCAGCCGAAACCGGGGGTTTGGTGCAGATACGCAGTATTTT
d_gene: -
abundance: -
v_gene: TRBV7-7
j_gene: TRBJ2-3

CDR3aa: CASSQDSGRTDTQYF
CDR3nt: TGTGCCAGCAGCCAAGACAGCGGGAGGACAGATACGCAGTATTTT
d_gene: TRBD2
abundance: few
v_gene: TRBV14
j_gene: TRBJ2-3

CDR3aa: CASSPGGGRENTEAFF
CDR3nt: TGTGCCAGCTCACCAGGGGGGGGACGGGAAAACACTGAAGCTTTCTTT
d_gene: -
abundance: -
v_gene: TRBV18
j_gene: TRBJ1-1

CDR3aa: CASSSRGGGDQPQHF
CDR3nt: TGTGCCAGCAGTTCGAGGGGTGGGGGCGATCAGCCCCAGCATTTT
d_gene: -
abundance: -
v_gene: TRBV27
j_gene: TRBJ1-5

CDR3aa: CASSPVTGGLAGKETQYF
CDR3nt: TGTGCCAGCAGCCCCGTGACCGGGGGACTAGCGGGAAAAGAGACCCAGTACTTC
d_gene: TRBD2
abundance: -
v_gene: TRBV14
j_gene: TRBJ2-5

CDR3aa: CASSLGGGGNTIYF
CDR3nt: TGTGCCAGCAGCCTTGGGGGAGGGGGAAACACCATATATTTT
d_gene: -
abundance: -
v_gene: TRBV7-4
j_gene: TRBJ1-3

CDR3aa: CASSDSSGSGNEQFF
CDR3nt: TGTGCCAGCAGTGACTCTAGCGGGAGTGGAAATGAGCAGTTCTTC
d_gene: TRBD2
abundance: -
v_gene: TRBV6-4
j_gene: TRBJ2-1

CDR3aa: CASSLGRGDEQYF
CDR3nt: TGTGCCAGCAGCTTGGGGAGGGGCGACGAGCAGTACTTC
d_gene: -
abundance: few
v_gene: TRBV5-6
j_gene: TRBJ2-7

CDR3aa: CASSLSETQYF
CDR3nt: TGTGCCAGCAGCTTATCGGAGACCCAGTACTTC
d_gene: -
abundance: few
v_gene: TRBV11-3
j_gene: TRBJ2-5

CDR3aa: CASSLSGTVLYEQYF
CDR3nt: TGTGCCAGCAGCCTCTCCGGTACAGTTCTCTACGAGCAGTACTTC
d_gene: -
abundance: few
v_gene: TRBV6-5
j_gene: TRBJ2-7

CDR3aa: CASSFNRGIGGYTF
CDR3nt: TGTGCCAGCAGTTTCAACAGGGGTATAGGGGGCTACACCTTC
d_gene: TRBD1
abundance: -
v_gene: TRBV28
j_gene: TRBJ1-2

CDR3aa: CASSTQLPAGPGELFF
CDR3nt: TGTGCCAGTAGTACCCAACTCCCAGCGGGACCCGGGGAGCTGTTTTTT
d_gene: TRBD2
abundance: -
v_gene: TRBV19
j_gene: TRBJ2-2

CDR3aa: CASSQTSGPNEQFF
CDR3nt: TGTGCCAGCAGCCAAACTAGCGGGCCCAATGAGCAGTTCTTC
d_gene: TRBD2
abundance: -
v_gene: TRBV7-9
j_gene: TRBJ2-1